This TCR beta chain was retrieved from a study of OX40 agonist ivuxolimab in advanced cancers. About the research overall: All patients had ivuxolimab intravenously every 2 weeks at 0.01 to 10 mg/kg. General study findings and limits: Expansion of clones was among the lowest in partial responders at 0.1-3.0 mg/kg. CD8+ T cells (on average) carried more expanded clones than CD4+ T cells.

Using immunoSEQ multiplex PCR, the repertoire was profiled, and TCRdb retains in-frame clones only, with some absent. The sample contains roughly 90,000 clones, 85% to 95% of which appear only once. A remark on this clone: As yet, its antigen is unknown.

V was clipped by 6 bases and J by 1 base, with 16 bases between them. Germline V gene data show CDR1 as MNHNY and CDR2 as SVGAGI (reference sequence). The CDR3 is made up of 16 amino acids. This chain joins TRBV6-6 and TRBJ2-1, with a possible D match to TRBD1 (6 bases). The source material was CD4+ or CD8+ T cells sorted from blood, sampled in a trial of the OX40 agonist ivuxolimab. This receptor was identified in an adult with an advanced solid tumor such as melanoma, head and neck, liver or kidney cancer. The DNA for the CDR3 is TGTGCCAGCAGCGCGGACAGATCTAGTTCCTACAATGAGCAGTTCTTC. Translated, it gives CASSADRSSSYNEQFF.